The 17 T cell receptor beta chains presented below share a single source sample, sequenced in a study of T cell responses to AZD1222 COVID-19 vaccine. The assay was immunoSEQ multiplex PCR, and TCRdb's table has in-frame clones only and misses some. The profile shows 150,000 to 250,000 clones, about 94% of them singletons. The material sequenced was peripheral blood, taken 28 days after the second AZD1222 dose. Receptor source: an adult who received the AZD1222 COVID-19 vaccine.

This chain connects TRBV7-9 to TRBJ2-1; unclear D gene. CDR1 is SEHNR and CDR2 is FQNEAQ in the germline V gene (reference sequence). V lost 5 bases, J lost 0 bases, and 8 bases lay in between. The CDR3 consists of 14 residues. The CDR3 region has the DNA TGTGCCAGCAGCGGCTCTACCTCCTACAATGAGCAGTTCTTC. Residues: CASSGSTSYNEQFF. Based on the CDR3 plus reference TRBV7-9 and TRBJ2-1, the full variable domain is DTGVSQNPRHKITKRGQNVTFRCDPISEHNRLYWYRQTLGQGPEFLTYFQNEAQLEKSRLLSDRFSAERPKGSFSTLEIQRTEQGDSAMYLCASSGSTSYNEQFFGPGTRLTVL.

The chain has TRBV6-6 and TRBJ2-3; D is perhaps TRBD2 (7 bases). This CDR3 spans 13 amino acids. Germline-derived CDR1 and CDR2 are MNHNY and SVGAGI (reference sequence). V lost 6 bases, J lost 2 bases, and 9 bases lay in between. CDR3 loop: CASRGGATDTQYF. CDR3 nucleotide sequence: TGTGCCAGCAGAGGGGGGGCCACAGATACGCAGTATTTT.

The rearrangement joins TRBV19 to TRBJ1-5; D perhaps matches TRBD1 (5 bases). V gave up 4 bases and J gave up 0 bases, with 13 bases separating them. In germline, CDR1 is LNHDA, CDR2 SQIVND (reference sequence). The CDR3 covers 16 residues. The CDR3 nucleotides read TGTGCCAGTAGTAGCCGACAGAGATATAGCAATCAGCCCCAGCATTTT. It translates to CASSSRQRYSNQPQHF.

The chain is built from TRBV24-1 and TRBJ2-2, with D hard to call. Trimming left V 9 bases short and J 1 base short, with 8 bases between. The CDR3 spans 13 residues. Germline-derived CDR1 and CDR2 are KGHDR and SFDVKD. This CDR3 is CATSDRNTGELFF. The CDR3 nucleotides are TGTGCCACCTCGGACCGGAACACCGGGGAGCTGTTTTTT.

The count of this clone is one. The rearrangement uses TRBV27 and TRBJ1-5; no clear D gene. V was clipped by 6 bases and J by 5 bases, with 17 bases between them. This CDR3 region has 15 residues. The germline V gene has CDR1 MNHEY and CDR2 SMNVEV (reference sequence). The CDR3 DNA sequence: TGTGCCAGCAGCCCCACTGGCGGTCGGGATCAGCCCCAGCATTTT. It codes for CASSPTGGRDQPQHF.

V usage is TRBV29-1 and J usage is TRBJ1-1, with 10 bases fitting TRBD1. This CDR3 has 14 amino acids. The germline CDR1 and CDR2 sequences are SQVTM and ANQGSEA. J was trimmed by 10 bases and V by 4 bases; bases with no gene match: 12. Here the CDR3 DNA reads TGCAGCGTTGCAGGGGACAGGGGTAGGGCTGGAGCTTTCTTT. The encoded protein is CSVAGDRGRAGAFF.

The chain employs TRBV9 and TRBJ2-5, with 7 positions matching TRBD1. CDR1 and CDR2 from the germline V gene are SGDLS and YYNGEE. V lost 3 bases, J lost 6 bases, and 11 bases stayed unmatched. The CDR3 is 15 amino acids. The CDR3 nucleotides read TGTGCCAGCAGCGCCTGGGACAGTACGAGGCAGACCCAGTACTTC. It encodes CASSAWDSTRQTQYF.

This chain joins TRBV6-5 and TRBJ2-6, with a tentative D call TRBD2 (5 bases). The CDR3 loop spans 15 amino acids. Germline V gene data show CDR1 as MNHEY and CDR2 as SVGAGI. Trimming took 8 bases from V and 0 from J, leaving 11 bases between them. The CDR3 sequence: CASEGSSSGANVLTF. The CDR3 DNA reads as TGTGCCAGCGAGGGAAGCAGCTCTGGGGCCAACGTCCTGACTTTC.

The CDR3 DNA is TGCAGCGTTTCGACTAGCGGGGACCAAGAGACCCAGTACTTC. As protein: CSVSTSGDQETQYF. The gene calls are TRBV29-1 and TRBJ2-5, with 11 bases aligning to TRBD2. CDR1 SQVTM and CDR2 ANQGSEA come from the germline V gene. V trimming: 5 bases; J trimming: 0 bases; junction bases outside the gene matches: 2. CDR3 length: 14 residues.

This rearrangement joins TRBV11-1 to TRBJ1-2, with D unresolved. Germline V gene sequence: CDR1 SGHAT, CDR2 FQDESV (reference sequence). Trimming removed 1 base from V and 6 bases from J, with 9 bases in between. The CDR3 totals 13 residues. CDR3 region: CASSLEYPDGYTF. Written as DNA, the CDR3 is TGTGCCAGCAGCTTAGAATATCCGGATGGCTACACCTTC.

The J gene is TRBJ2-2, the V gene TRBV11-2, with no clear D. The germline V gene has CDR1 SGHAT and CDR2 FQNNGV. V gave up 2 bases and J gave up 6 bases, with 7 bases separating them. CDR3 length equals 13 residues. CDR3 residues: CASSLLRSGELFF. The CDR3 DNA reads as TGTGCCAGCAGCTTATTACGCTCCGGGGAGCTGTTTTTT.

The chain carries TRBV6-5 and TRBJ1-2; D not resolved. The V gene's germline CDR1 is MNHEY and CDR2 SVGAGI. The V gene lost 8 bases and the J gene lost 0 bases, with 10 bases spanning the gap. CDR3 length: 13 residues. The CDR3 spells CASGKEANYGYTF. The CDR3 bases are TGTGCCAGCGGAAAGGAGGCTAACTATGGCTACACCTTC.

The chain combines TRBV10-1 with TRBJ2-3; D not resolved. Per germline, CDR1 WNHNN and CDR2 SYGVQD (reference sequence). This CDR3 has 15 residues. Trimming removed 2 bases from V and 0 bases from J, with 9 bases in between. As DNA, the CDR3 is TGCGCCAGCAGTGAGATAGGGTTAAGCACAGATACGCAGTATTTT. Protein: CASSEIGLSTDTQYF.

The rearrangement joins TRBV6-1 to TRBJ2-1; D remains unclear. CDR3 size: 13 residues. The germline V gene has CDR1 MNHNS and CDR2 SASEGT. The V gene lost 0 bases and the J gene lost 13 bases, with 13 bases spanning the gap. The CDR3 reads CASSEAALAPQFF. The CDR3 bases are TGTGCCAGCAGTGAAGCGGCACTCGCTCCCCAGTTCTTC.

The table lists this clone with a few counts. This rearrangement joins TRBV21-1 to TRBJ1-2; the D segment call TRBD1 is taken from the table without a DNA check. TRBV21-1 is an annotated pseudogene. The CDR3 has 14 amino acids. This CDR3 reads CASSIGDRVSGYTF. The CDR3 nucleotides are TGTGCCAGCAGCATCGGGGACAGGGTAAGTGGCTACACCTTC.

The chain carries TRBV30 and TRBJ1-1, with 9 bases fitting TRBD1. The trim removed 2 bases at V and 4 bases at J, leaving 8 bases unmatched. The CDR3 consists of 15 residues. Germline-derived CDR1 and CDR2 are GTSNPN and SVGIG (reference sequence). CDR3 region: CAWSKKGQGFTEAFF. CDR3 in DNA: TGTGCCTGGAGTAAGAAGGGACAGGGCTTCACTGAAGCTTTCTTT.

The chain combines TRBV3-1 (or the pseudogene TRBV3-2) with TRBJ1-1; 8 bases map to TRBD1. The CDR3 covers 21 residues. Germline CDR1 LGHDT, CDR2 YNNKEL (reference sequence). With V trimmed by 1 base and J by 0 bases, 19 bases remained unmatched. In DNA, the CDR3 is TGTGCCAGCAGCCAAGGACAGGGGACGTCTCTCGGTCCTTTCTTGAACACTGAAGCTTTCTTT. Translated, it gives CASSQGQGTSLGPFLNTEAFF.